The rows below give T cell receptor beta chains drawn from one sample of a study of T cell repertoires in ileal Crohn's disease. The method was immunoSEQ multiplex PCR; TCRdb's version includes in-frame clones alone and lacks a portion of them. This sample yields 15,000 to 20,000 clones, of which about 66% are seen a single time; 4.5% to 5.5% belongs to the top ten. The material sequenced was ileal tissue. The receptor source for this set is an adult with Crohn's disease. Each CDR3 is given without its conserved first and last residue. D genes are given only for firm matches.

j_gene,v_gene,d_gene,CDR3aa
TRBJ2-5,TRBV5-1,TRBD2,ASSWGAGLETQY
TRBJ2-7,TRBV18,.,ASSPQQGSYEQY
TRBJ1-1,TRBV29-1,TRBD1,SVGRDRGLAF
TRBJ1-2,TRBV27,.,ASSNDRIYGYT
TRBJ2-3,TRBV10-1,TRBD2,ASSAHRAGGTDTQY
TRBJ1-2,TRBV5-6,TRBD1,ASSFPTGQDLYYGYT
TRBJ1-1,TRBV2,.,ASRANTEAF
TRBJ2-5,TRBV7-9,TRBD2,ASSPQRAGAIRKETQY
TRBJ1-4,TRBV2,.,ASSKATVNEKLF
TRBJ1-5,TRBV5-7,.,ASSWGPMNQPQH
TRBJ2-1,TRBV7-2,TRBD2,ASSLLAGAYNEQF
TRBJ2-5,TRBV5-1,TRBD2,ASSLAGTSGETQY
TRBJ2-7,TRBV6-1,.,ASSDADRSYEQY
TRBJ1-1,TRBV18,TRBD1,ASSTQGGDTEAF
TRBJ2-7,TRBV7-8,TRBD1,ASSLDRAYEQY
TRBJ1-3,TRBV15,.,ATSRGGAGNTIY
TRBJ2-4,TRBV1,.,TSSQLAGSIAKNIQY
TRBJ2-7,TRBV6-1,TRBD2,ASSDMGGSASYEQY
TRBJ2-7,TRBV2,.,ASSASGREQY
TRBJ2-7,TRBV5-1,.,ASSDNSYEQY
TRBJ1-6,TRBV4-2,TRBD1,ASSQDSGTGSSPLH
TRBJ1-2,TRBV5-4,.,ASSLDRDYGYT
TRBJ2-7,TRBV15,TRBD2,ATSRGLAGGEAYEQY
TRBJ1-1,TRBV5-1,.,ASSLGRVGLRNTEAF
TRBJ1-3,TRBV10-1,TRBD1,ASGDRPSGNTIY
TRBJ1-5,TRBV6-1,TRBD1,ASSEWTGQGYQPQH
.,TRBV6-5,TRBD2,ASSYSLMGGTYEQY
TRBJ2-3,TRBV7-9,TRBD2,ASSFSSGSTDTQY
TRBJ2-7,TRBV12-1,.,ASSFGGKGDEQY
.,TRBV4-2,.,ASSLISRLESGINEQY
TRBJ1-1,TRBV2,.,ASSDQVNTEAF
TRBJ2-7,TRBV7-8,TRBD1,ASSSDRGRPTIEQY
TRBJ1-1,TRBV10-3,.,AISDPQLDRRTLTEAF
TRBJ2-1,TRBV5-1,TRBD1,ASSPGQGAVDEQF
TRBJ1-2,TRBV30,.,AWAEGVGGYT
TRBJ1-4,TRBV11-2,.,ASSFGGPVHEKLF
TRBJ1-2,TRBV10-3,TRBD1,AISTQGAGRFGYT
TRBJ1-1,TRBV5-1,.,ASSPFTLTGTEAF